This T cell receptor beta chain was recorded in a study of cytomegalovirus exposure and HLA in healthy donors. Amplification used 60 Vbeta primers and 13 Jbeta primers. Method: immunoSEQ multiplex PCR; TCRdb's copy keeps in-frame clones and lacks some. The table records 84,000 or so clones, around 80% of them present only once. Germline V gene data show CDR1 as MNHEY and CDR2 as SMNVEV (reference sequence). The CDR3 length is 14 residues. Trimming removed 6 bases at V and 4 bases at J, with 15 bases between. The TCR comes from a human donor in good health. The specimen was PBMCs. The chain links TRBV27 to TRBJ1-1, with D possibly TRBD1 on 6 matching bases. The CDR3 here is CASRPLGRGTEAFF. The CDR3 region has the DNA TGTGCCAGCAGGCCGTTGGGCAGGGGCACTGAAGCTTTCTTT.